This passage covers 8 T cell receptor beta chains from one sample sequenced in a study of blood T cell repertoires in COVID-19. Libraries were prepared by immunoSEQ multiplex PCR; TCRdb keeps only in-frame clonotypes and omits some of them. The table includes hundreds of thousands of clones, about 87% detected once. Sequenced sample: peripheral blood. These receptor sequences come from a woman aged 45-59 years who had recovered from COVID-19.

V is TRBV28 and J is TRBJ2-1; D not certain. Germline V gives CDR1 MDHEN, CDR2 SYDVKM. The CDR3 has 11 residues. V lost 6 bases and J lost 9, with 9 bases in between. DNA for the CDR3: TGTGCCAGCAGAGGCCCGGGTGAGCAGTTCTTC. Translation gives CASRGPGEQFF.

The rearrangement links TRBV11-2 to TRBJ2-1, with 7 bases matching TRBD2. Germline loops: CDR1 SGHAT, CDR2 FQNNGV. Germline trimming cut 5 bases from V and 5 bases from J; bases unmatched to any gene: 6. The CDR3 consists of 14 residues. CDR3 nucleotide sequence: TGTGCCAGCAGCCCCAGCGGGGTCGACAATGAGCAGTTCTTC. Protein sequence: CASSPSGVDNEQFF.

This clone was seen only once. The chain links TRBV10-2 to TRBJ1-5, with D maybe TRBD1 (5 bases). The germline V and J ends were trimmed by 7 bases and 2 bases, with 12 bases remaining between them. The CDR3 has 14 residues. CDR1 and CDR2 from the germline V gene are WSHSY and SAAADI. The CDR3 sequence is CASNNIGGNQPQHF. The CDR3 nucleotides are TGCGCCAGCAATAACATAGGGGGCAATCAGCCCCAGCATTTT.

The rearrangement uses TRBV11-2 and TRBJ1-5; D is ambiguous. Trimming took off 3 bases at V and 7 bases at J, with 10 bases between the two ends. The CDR3 loop spans 13 amino acids. Germline V gene sequence: CDR1 SGHAT, CDR2 FQNNGV. The CDR3 reads CASSLDLGQPQHF. In nucleotides, the CDR3 is TGTGCCAGCAGCTTGGACTTAGGCCAGCCCCAGCATTTT.

The V and J genes are TRBV4-3 and TRBJ1-2, with 10 bases lining up with TRBD1. Unmatched junction bases numbered 8, after V lost 8 bases and J lost 2 bases. Germline CDR1 and CDR2: LGHNA and YSLEER. This CDR3 spans 15 amino acids. CDR3 nucleotide sequence: TGCGCCAGCCGATGGGCGGGACAGGGGAACTATGGCTACACCTTC. It yields the protein CASRWAGQGNYGYTF.

The rearrangement joins TRBV7-9 to TRBJ2-5; no reliable D call. V was pared by 1 base and J by 5 bases, with 11 bases between. Germline V CDR1 and CDR2: SEHNR, FQNEAQ (reference sequence). This CDR3 spans 14 amino acids. The CDR3 coding sequence is TGTGCCAGCAGCTTAGGGTACCAGATTGAGACCCAGTACTTC. It specifies CASSLGYQIETQYF.

This chain uses TRBV6-5 with TRBJ1-5; possible D gene TRBD1, 5 bases. Germline assignment: CDR1 MNHEY and CDR2 SVGAGI. With 8 bases removed from V and 4 bases from J, the gap between germline ends came to 18 bases. The CDR3 extends over 15 amino acids. The CDR3 sequence: CASGLGGGANQPQHF. DNA for the CDR3: TGTGCCAGCGGTTTAGGCGGGGGAGCAAATCAGCCCCAGCATTTT.

The rearrangement links TRBV5-4 to TRBJ2-1; 7 bases agree with TRBD2. CDR1 and CDR2 (germline): SGHNT, YYREEE (reference sequence). This CDR3 is built from 15 residues. The trim removed 3 bases at V and 4 bases at J, leaving 7 bases unmatched. Here the CDR3 reads CASSSLASGYNEQFF. The CDR3 region has the DNA TGTGCCAGCAGCTCCCTGGCTAGCGGTTACAATGAGCAGTTCTTC.